This T cell receptor (beta chain) was retrieved from a study of blood T cell repertoires in COVID-19. Sequencing was performed with immunoSEQ multiplex PCR; in TCRdb, only in-frame clones are kept and a portion is missing. The sample includes approximately 49,000 clones, around 83% of them seen just once. The CDR3 is 18 amino acids. The chain carries TRBV21-1 and TRBJ1-4; the listed D gene, TRBD1, was not tested against the DNA. TRBV21-1 is designated a pseudogene. This clonotype was obtained from a human donor with acute or convalescent COVID-19. The donor label of this sample is uncertain. Sequenced sample: peripheral blood. CDR3 DNA: TGTGCCAGCAGCGAACCCTACAGGGGGCGGGAGACTAATGAAAAACTGTTTTTT. This encodes CASSEPYRGRETNEKLFF.